This T cell receptor beta chain was profiled in a study of shared clonotypes between healthy human individuals. Study-wide context: The cohort comprised a couple of women and a few men. Their ages spanned 18 to 49 years.

Germline V lookup: CDR1 KGHSH, CDR2 LQKENI. The CDR3 loop spans 17 amino acids. V lost 5 bases and J lost 3; bases outside the gene matches: 13. Assay used: immunoSEQ multiplex PCR; TCRdb lists only in-frame clones, some missing. Counted here are 1,500,000 or so clones, 96% occurring once; the ten biggest clones make up approximately 1%. Sequenced material: naive CD4+ T cells sorted from blood. As to subset: CD45RA+ positively selected. The TCR originated in a man aged 25-40 years in good health. This chain joins TRBV18 and TRBJ1-1; 9 bases fit TRBD1. DNA of the CDR3: TGTGCCAGCTCAGCTTTGGGACAGGGTTATGGATACACTGAAGCTTTCTTT. Its translation: CASSALGQGYGYTEAFF.